The T cell receptor (beta chain) under discussion was sequenced for a study of blood T cell repertoires in COVID-19. Study as a whole: PBMCs, B-cell-depleted T cells, or T cells provided the cDNA or gDNA that made up the material.

Clones were sequenced by immunoSEQ multiplex PCR, and TCRdb holds only the in-frame ones, with some missing. The sample carries over 150,000 clones, around 82% recorded once. The CDR3 extends over 11 amino acids. The V end was cut by 8 bases, the J end by 5 bases, with 8 bases between. The origin of this receptor is a woman of 80 years or more with active or convalescent COVID-19. The J gene is TRBJ1-5, the V gene TRBV5-3; D not resolved. TRBV5-3 is an open reading frame whose function is uncertain. The sample was peripheral blood. CDR3 residues: CASSIDQPQHF. In DNA form, the CDR3 reads TGTGCCAGCTCTATAGATCAGCCCCAGCATTTT.